This TCR beta chain was profiled in a study of blood T cells in healthy people across ages (dated by TCRdb to about 2015). General notes on the study: Template switching captured roughly one uniquely barcoded TCR beta cDNA molecule per two T cells in model experiments. The donors were divided into four age groups: young (average around 15 years), middle-aged (over 35), aged (approximately 62) and long-lived (approximately 74). The study analyzed two additional independent replicas of 1 million unique cDNA reads from the same blood draw for two donors, one aged 18 to 30 and one aged 80 or older. To avoid experimental bias, donors of different ages were distributed randomly across sequencing lanes. Using deep sequencing normalized with unique cDNA molecular identifiers, the study measured how TCR beta repertoire diversity changes with age.

Donors were around 37 systemically healthy Caucasian individuals from Russia aged roughly 6 to 90 years. Each donor gave around 9.5 milliliters of peripheral blood, collected into EDTA-treated Vacutainer tubes. Ficoll-Paque density-gradient centrifugation was used to isolate PBMCs, with at least 7 million per sample. Total RNA, at least 6 micrograms per sample, was extracted from PBMCs with Trizol reagent. Naive CD45RAhigh/CD27high T cell percentages were measured by flow cytometry on a PBMC aliquot from every donor. The cysteine opens and the phenylalanine closes a CDR3 of 12 amino acids. Here the CDR3 DNA is all that survives: 36 bases in frame from base 1. V lost 8 bases and J lost 4 bases; the stretch between them is 12 bases long. Looking up the germline V gene (reference sequence) yields CDR1 GTSNPN and CDR2 SVGIG. This clonotype came up a few times. Which antigen it targets is not known. Nothing much larger sits one base from this clone, and base qualities are not available.

The library came from 5' RACE. The reads were generated on an Illumina HiSeq 2500. A second PCR of about 7 to 12 cycles was run with a J-beta primer mix and a sample-barcoded 5' primer. A unique molecular identifier was introduced onto each TCR beta cDNA molecule by a template-switch 5' adaptor carrying 12 random nucleotides. At least 2.5 million CDR3-containing paired-end reads were obtained from each sample. First-strand cDNA synthesis was performed from all RNA using the Mint cDNA synthesis kit, with priming by a TRBC-specific oligonucleotide. All cDNA was treated with uracil-DNA glycosylase and then went through a first 18-cycle PCR with the universal primers M1SS and BC2_uni_R. Concerning the study's data processing: Each sample was normalized by randomly selecting 1 million high-quality reads, each carrying a distinct molecular identifier. Reads with shared molecular identifiers were discarded instead of being binned into consensus sequences. MiTCR, set to a Q25 quality threshold and the strictest error-elimination algorithm, was used for CDR3 identification, clonotype clustering and error correction. A nonparametric unseen species model with Euler transformation was used to estimate lower-bound total TCR beta diversity. The public reads were quality trimmed at Q25 with fastp and then assembled into clones with MiXCR by TCRdb, keeping productive beta chains. Identical CDR3 protein sequences are pooled into one entry, listed with their most common genes and DNA. The V and J calls shown here were made by TCRdb, not taken from the authors' results. Present in this sample are roughly 1,700,000 distinct CDR3 sequences, approximately 30% of which were seen just once. The top ten clones comprise around 7.7% of the sample.

Findings and caveats that apply to the study as a whole: Because donor CMV infection status was unknown, age-related changes in expanded clonotypes were potentially confounded. Observed TCR beta diversity per million T cells fell roughly linearly with age, and a significant reduction was already apparent by age roughly 40. Compared with the aged group, more naive CD4+ T cells, fewer expanded clones and increased TCR diversity were shown by the long-lived group, suggesting age selection. Observed TCR beta diversity correlated strongly with the percentage of naive T cells measured by flow cytometry. Conclusive comparison of naive and antigen-experienced compartments was prevented by the profiling of bulk unsorted PBMCs. Total diversity estimates from one million sequenced T cells were considered lower bounds and underestimates.

This TCR derives from a woman in her 30s in good health. Sequenced sample: blood. The V and J segments used are TRBV30 and TRBJ2-1, with no confident D gene call. The CDR3 region: CARGLGYNEQFF. Here is the DNA: TGTGCCCGTGGATTGGGGTACAATGAGCAGTTCTTC.